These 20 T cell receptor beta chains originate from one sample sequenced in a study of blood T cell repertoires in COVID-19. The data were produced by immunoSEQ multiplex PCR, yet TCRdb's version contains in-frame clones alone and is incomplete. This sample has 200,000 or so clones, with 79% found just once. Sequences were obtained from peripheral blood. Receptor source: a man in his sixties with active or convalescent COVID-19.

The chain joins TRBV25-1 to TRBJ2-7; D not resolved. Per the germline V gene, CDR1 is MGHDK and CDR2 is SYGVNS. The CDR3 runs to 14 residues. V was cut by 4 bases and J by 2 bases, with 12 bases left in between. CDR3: CASSASTSPYEQYF. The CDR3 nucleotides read TGTGCCAGCAGTGCTTCAACTTCTCCCTACGAGCAGTACTTC.

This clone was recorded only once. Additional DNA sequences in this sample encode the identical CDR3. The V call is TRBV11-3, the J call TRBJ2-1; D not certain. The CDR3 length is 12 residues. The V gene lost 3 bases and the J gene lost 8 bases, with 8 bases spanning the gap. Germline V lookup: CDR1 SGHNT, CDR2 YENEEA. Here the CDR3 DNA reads TGTGCCAGCAGCTTGGAAGGAGATGAGCAGTTCTTC. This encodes CASSLEGDEQFF.

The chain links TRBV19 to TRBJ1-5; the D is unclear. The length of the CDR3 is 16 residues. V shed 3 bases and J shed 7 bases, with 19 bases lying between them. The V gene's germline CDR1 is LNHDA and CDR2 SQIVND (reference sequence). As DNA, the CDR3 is TGTGCCAGTAGTATTTTTGCTGGTGGGCGCCGGCAGCCCCAGCATTTT. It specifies CASSIFAGGRRQPQHF.

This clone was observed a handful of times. The CDR3 loop is CASTSRGQGNTGELFF. The CDR3 DNA reads as TGTGCCAGTACCTCTCGGGGACAGGGGAACACCGGGGAGCTGTTTTTT. The rearrangement joins TRBV19 to TRBJ2-2; 9 bases map to TRBD1. The CDR3 is made up of 16 amino acids. Trimming took 7 bases from V and 1 from J; bases not matched to a gene: 7. From germline, CDR1 is LNHDA and CDR2 SQIVND (reference sequence).

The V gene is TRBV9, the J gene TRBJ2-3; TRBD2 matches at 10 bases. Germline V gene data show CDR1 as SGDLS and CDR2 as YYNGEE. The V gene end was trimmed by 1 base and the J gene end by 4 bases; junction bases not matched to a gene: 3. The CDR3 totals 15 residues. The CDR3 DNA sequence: TGTGCCAGCAGCGTATTTAGCGGGAGGTCAGATACGCAGTATTTT. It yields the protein CASSVFSGRSDTQYF.

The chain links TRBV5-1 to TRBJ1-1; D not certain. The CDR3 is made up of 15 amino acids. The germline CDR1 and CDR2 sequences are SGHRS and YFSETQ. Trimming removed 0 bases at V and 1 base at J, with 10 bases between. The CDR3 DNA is TGCGCCAGCAGCTTGGATATACAACCGAACACTGAAGCTTTCTTT. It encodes CASSLDIQPNTEAFF.

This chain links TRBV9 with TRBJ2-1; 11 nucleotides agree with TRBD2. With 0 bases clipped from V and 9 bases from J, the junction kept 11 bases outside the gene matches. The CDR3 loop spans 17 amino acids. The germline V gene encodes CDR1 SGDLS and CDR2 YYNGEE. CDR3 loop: CASSVGSLAGGGGEQFF. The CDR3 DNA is TGTGCCAGCAGCGTAGGAAGCCTAGCGGGAGGTGGGGGTGAGCAGTTCTTC.

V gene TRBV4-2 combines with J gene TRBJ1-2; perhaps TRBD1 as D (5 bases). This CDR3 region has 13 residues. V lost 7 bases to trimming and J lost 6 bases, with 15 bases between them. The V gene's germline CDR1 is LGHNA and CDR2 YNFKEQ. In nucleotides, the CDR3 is TGTGCCAGCATGTCCGGTCAGGGAAATGGCTACACCTTC. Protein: CASMSGQGNGYTF.

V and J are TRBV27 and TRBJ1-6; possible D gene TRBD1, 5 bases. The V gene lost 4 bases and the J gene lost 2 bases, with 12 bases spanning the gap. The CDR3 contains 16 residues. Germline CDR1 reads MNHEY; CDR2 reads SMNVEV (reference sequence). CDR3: CASSSGGNAYNSPLHF. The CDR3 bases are TGTGCCAGCAGTTCCGGGGGAAATGCCTATAATTCACCCCTCCACTTT.

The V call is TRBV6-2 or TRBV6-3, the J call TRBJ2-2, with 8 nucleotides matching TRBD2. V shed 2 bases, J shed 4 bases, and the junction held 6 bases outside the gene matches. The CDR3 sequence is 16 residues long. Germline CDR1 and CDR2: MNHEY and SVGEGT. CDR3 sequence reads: CASSYQAGEVTGELFF. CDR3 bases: TGTGCCAGCAGTTACCAAGCGGGAGAGGTCACCGGGGAGCTGTTTTTT.

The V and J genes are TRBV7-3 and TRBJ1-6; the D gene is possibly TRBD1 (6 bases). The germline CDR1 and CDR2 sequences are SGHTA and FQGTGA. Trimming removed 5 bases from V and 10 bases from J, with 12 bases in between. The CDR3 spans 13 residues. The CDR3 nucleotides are TGTGCCAGCAGCCTGACAGGCGGGTCACCCCTCCACTTT. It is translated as CASSLTGGSPLHF.

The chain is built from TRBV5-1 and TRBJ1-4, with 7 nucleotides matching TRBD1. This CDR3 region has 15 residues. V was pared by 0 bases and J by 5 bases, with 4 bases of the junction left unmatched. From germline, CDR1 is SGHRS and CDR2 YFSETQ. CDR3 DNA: TGCGCCAGCAGCTTGGCCCCGACAGGGAATGAAAAACTGTTTTTT. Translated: CASSLAPTGNEKLFF.

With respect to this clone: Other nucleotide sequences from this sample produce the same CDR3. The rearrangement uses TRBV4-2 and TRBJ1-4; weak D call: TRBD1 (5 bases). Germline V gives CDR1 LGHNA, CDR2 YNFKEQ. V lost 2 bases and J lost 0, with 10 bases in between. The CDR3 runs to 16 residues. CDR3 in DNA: TGTGCCAGCAGCCAACCGCGGGGCGCAACTAATGAAAAACTGTTTTTT. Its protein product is CASSQPRGATNEKLFF.

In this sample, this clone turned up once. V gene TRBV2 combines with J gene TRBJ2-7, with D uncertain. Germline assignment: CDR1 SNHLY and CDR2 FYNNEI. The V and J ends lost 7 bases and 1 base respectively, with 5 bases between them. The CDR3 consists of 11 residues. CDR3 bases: TGTGCCAGCACCCCATCCTACGAGCAGTACTTC. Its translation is CASTPSYEQYF.

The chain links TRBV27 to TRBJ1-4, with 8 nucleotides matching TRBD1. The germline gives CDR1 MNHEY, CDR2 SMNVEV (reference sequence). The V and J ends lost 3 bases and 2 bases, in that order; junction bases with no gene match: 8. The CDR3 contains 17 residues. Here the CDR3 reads CASSFLGQGKTNEKLFF. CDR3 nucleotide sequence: TGTGCCAGCAGTTTCCTCGGACAGGGAAAGACTAATGAAAAACTGTTTTTT.

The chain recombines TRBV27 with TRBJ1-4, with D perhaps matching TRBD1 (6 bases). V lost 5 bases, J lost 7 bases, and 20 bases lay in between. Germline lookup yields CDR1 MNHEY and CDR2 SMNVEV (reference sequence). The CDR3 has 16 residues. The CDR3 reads CASSHRTEPLGEKLFF. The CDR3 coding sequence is TGTGCCAGCAGTCATCGGACAGAGCCCCTTGGTGAAAAACTGTTTTTT.

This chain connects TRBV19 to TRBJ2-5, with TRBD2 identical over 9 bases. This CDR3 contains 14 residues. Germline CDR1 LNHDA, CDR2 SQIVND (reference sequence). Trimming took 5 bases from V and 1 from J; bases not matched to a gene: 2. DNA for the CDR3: TGTGCCAGTAGTCTAGCGGGAAGCCAAGAGACCCAGTACTTC. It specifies CASSLAGSQETQYF.

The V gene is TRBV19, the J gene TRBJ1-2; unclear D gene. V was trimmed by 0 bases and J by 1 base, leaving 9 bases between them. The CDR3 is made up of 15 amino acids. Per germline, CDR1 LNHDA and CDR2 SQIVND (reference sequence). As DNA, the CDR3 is TGTGCCAGTAGTATAGAAGCGACGGATAACTATGGCTACACCTTC. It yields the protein CASSIEATDNYGYTF.

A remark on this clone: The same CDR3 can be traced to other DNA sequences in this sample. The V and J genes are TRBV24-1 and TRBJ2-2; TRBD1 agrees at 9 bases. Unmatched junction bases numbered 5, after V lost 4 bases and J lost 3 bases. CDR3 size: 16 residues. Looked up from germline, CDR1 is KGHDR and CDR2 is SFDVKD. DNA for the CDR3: TGTGCCACCAGTGAGCCACGACAGGGGGACACCGGGGAGCTGTTTTTT. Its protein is CATSEPRQGDTGELFF.

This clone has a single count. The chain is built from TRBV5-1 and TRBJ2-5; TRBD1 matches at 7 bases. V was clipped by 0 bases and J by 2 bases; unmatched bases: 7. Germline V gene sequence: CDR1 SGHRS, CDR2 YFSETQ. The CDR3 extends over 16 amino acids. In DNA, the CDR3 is TGCGCCAGCAGCTTGGAAGGGGGCCTCCAACAAGAGACCCAGTACTTC. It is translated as CASSLEGGLQQETQYF.